A single T cell receptor beta chain is shown here with its context. No cognate antigen has been identified for it. Base qualities are not at hand, and no much larger clone is one base apart. This sample was taken from a study of cytomegalovirus exposure and HLA in healthy donors (dated by TCRdb to about 2017). Concerning the study at large: An earlier analysis of fewer than 750 of the donors reported about 280 Gb of sequence data and roughly 120 million unique TCR beta sequences obtained from some 200 million T cells. Among the approximately 420 genotyped donors, around 79% belonged to the genetic ancestry cluster associated with self-reported Caucasian donors. Roughly five DR-DQ haplotypes were handled as single units for association and clustering, since linkage in the cohort was strong. The later analysis used no new phenotypic data to find candidate immune exposures, relying instead on TCR beta sequences and their occurrence across donors. Donor age, sex, ethnicity and CMV serostatus were compiled together with the repertoire data. High-throughput TCR immunosequencing, statistical association of individual TCRs with disease status, and machine learning were combined to predict cytomegalovirus infection status. In a later analysis, previously published TCR beta repertoires from several hundred donors were re-analyzed and high-resolution HLA genotyping was added so that TCR occurrence patterns could be studied. The study aimed to test whether cataloging public T cell receptors could reveal signatures of past pathogen exposure. Class I and class II HLA loci were covered by the typing at four-digit resolution. Among 300 to 500 genotyped donors of the cohort, an average of roughly 230,000 unique TCR beta nucleotide sequences was sequenced per donor, of which about 18% were non-productive. In an earlier analysis of a few hundred of the donors, high-throughput TCR beta sequencing was used to judge whether each TCR beta V gene segment behaved as functional or pseudogenic. All discovery cohort repertoires had been generated using a single sequencing platform. A separate validation cohort of over a hundred different subjects was used in addition to the roughly 700-subject first cohort. About 330 gigabases of sequencing data and approximately 91 million unique TCR sequences made up an early release that covered some 640 HLA-typed donors. Genome-wide SNP genotypes for about 65% of the 666 donors were used in a later genetic analysis, which treated that subset as a discovery cohort. The T cell repertoires of several hundred subjects were profiled by immunosequencing and related to cytomegalovirus serostatus. Typing coverage varied by locus: roughly 629-630 donors for A, B, C, DRB1 and DQB1; 522 for DQA1; about 590 for DPA1; 450 to 480 for DPB1. What the research found in general, with its limitations: Only TCR beta chains were sequenced in this cohort, and the absence of alpha or paired-chain data limited detectable features. A cluster of highly shared sequence variants was judged likely to be a technical artifact of the sequencing pipeline. About 17 rarely observed V segments, including chromosome 9 orphons, were excluded from the earlier analysis of several hundred of the donors because counts were too low. A later analysis associated about 17,000 TCR beta sequences with specific HLA alleles at a false discovery rate of 0.05. The classifier was reported to diagnose cytomegalovirus status with high specificity and sensitivity in both the original cohort and the validation cohort. When HLA alleles, especially DR and DQ, strongly co-occurred, attributing TCR associations to individual alleles was difficult. A further reported finding was that TCR beta sequences accurately predicted the HLA-A and HLA-B alleles for most subjects in the first cohort. In a later analysis, most CMV-associated TCR beta chains were found to appear HLA-restricted, with HLA associations seemingly driven largely by CMV exposure. It was suggested by the authors that the approach could potentially be generalized to other disease states and immunological phenotypes. In a later analysis, HLA-associated TCR beta chains showed more clonal expansion and lower generation probabilities than non-associated chains that were equally common. Correlated functional status among segregating V segments might be attributable to linkage disequilibrium, but an unknown experimental factor could not be ruled out. Most TCR sequences were observed very rarely across donors, whereas some public TCRs were present in many individuals. Broadly in line with IMGT annotations, most TCR beta V segments showed up in productive rearrangements about 87% or about 30% of the time in an earlier analysis of 450 to 750 of the donors. According to a later genetic analysis, donors in an Asian-associated ancestry cluster had fewer N-insertions in productive TCRs than the approximately 610-donor mean. Because HLA typing was missing for some donors at each locus, association tests included only the typed subset. For the cohort, immune exposure information was limited to CMV serostatus. In a later analysis, TCR association rates were found to vary across HLA loci, with the most associated TCRs seen for DRB1 alleles and the fewest for HLA-C alleles. Roughly uniform sequencing depth across donors was assumed in presence/absence analyses, although this assumption may not hold. A later genetic analysis associated a missense DCLRE1C variant with V-gene and J-gene trimming of TCR beta chains, and an independent cohort replicated the association. The study gave a list of some 150 TCR beta chains associated with cytomegalovirus. In a later analysis, several top co-occurrence clusters were reported to appear linked to parvovirus B19, influenza, CMV and Epstein-Barr virus. In vitro tests confirmed that a few of the cytomegalovirus-associated TCR beta chains recognize cytomegalovirus antigens.

The cohort was made up of approximately 670 healthy bone marrow donors. Cohort members were all nominally healthy when sampled, although unrecorded immune exposures were likely present. The donor was CMV seropositive and belonged to the group of around 300 seropositive cohort members. Each donor provided a peripheral blood sample, and peripheral blood mononuclear cells were used for TCR beta sequencing. The Qiagen DNeasy Blood Extraction Kit was used to extract genomic DNA from the blood cell samples. Receptor amplification or capture employed the immunoSEQ multiplex PCR assay. A mixture of 60 forward primers for TCR Vbeta segments and 13 reverse primers for TCR Jbeta segments was used in the multiplex PCR. The CDR3 region of rearranged TCR beta genes was amplified from genomic DNA with a multiplex PCR assay. The amplified TCR beta libraries were sequenced on the Illumina HiSeq System as 87-base-pair reads. In the original analysis: Across the roughly 600 repertoires, a later analysis counted tens of millions of unique TCR beta chains, around 11 million of which were shared by at least two donors. Raw reads were error-corrected and collapsed into unique sequences by a nearest-neighbor algorithm in which closely related sequences were merged to remove PCR and sequencing errors. V, D and J gene segments were assigned by aligning CDR3 sequences to IMGT reference sequences. For a sequence to be retained, a match of at least six nucleotides to both a V gene segment and a J gene segment was required. A rearrangement was called productive if the CDR3 had no stop codons and remained in frame with V and J, and every other rearrangement was called non-productive. CDR3 was defined by IMGT convention, running from the second conserved V-encoded cysteine to the conserved J-encoded phenylalanine. In an earlier analysis of more than 550 of the donors, sequences lacking an unambiguous match to a single V gene segment were excluded. An earlier analysis of 500 to 700 of the donors classified V segments as functional when productive rearrangements were above 56.7% and as segregating when the standard deviation between donors was above 5%. A statistical classification framework was built to diagnose cytomegalovirus status from the catalog of TCR beta chain sequences. V and J gene assignment, in a later analysis, came from comparing TCR nucleotide sequences with IMGT/GENE-DB human TR gene sequences. Using the TCRdist pipeline, a later analysis assigned CDR3 sequences along with most-parsimonious VDJ recombination scenarios. A later analysis defined each TCR beta chain by its CDR3 amino acid sequence plus V-gene family, and excluded reads lacking a unique V-gene family. In a later analysis, 450 to 600 highly shared, low-generation-probability nucleotide sequences were removed to address suspected cross-contamination and a sequencing artifact. In a later analysis, a clonal expansion index was calculated for each public chain from normalized within-repertoire ranks of inferred template counts. In a later analysis, generation probabilities were computed using a VDJ recombination model fitted to out-of-frame rearrangements, and the results were checked against IGoR. Hypergeometric tests were used in a later analysis to score TCR-TCR, TCR-HLA and TCR-CMV co-occurrence, with a repertoire-size bias correction applied to the TCR pairs. A later analysis estimated false discovery rates by permuting HLA or CMV assignments 20 times. In a later analysis, co-occurring TCRs were grouped using DBSCAN, and TCRdist sequence similarity was added for clustering within HLA-allele-positive subsets. For co-occurrence clustering, repertoires with fewer than 30,000 or more than 120,000 public chains were excluded, along with a handful of repertoires with anomalous nucleotide sharing. TCRdb holds this immuneACCESS table with in-frame rearrangements only. Some clones are missing; in checked studies, unresolved V genes explain under half, and the rest has no known cause. The DNA gave D and trimming, while V, J and clone size come from that table. The sample table contains about 89,000 clones; only one count was recorded for 85% of them. Less than 8% of the sample is in the top ten clones.

Material: PBMCs. This receptor was taken from a man aged 35-49 years in good health and CMV-seropositive.

The CDR3 amino acid sequence is: CAISEGARGEKLFF. In nucleotides, the sequence is TGTGCCATCAGTGAGGGGGCGCGTGGTGAAAAACTGTTTTTT. The sequence links TRBV10-3 to TRBJ1-4; TRBD1 is possibly the D segment (5 matching bases). The CDR3 holds 14 amino acids from the cysteine to the phenylalanine. The sequence is cut down to CDR3 DNA, 42 bases in frame from base 1. Per the germline V gene, ENHRY is the CDR1 and SYGVKD is the CDR2. V is reduced by 2 bases and J by 7 bases, leaving a spacing of 11 bases between them.